This T cell receptor (beta chain) derives from a study of blood T cell repertoires in COVID-19. V was pared by 6 bases and J by 0 bases, with 6 bases of the junction left unmatched. This CDR3 region has 16 residues. Germline loops: CDR1 MNHEY, CDR2 SMNVEV (reference sequence). Profiling relied on immunoSEQ multiplex PCR, and the TCRdb table lists in-frame clones only, not all of them. This table has around 180,000 clones, approximately 84% appearing once. The sample consisted of PBMCs or T cells enriched from blood (not recorded which). The chain couples TRBV27 to TRBJ1-3, with 9 bases matching TRBD1. The sequence was obtained from a man aged 45-65 years who had recovered from COVID-19. The CDR3 region is CASSQDRGGSGNTIYF. The CDR3 DNA reads as TGTGCCAGCAGCCAGGACAGGGGCGGCTCTGGAAACACCATATATTTT.